The 19 T cell receptor beta chains in this list originate from one sample, sequenced in a study of cytomegalovirus exposure and HLA in healthy donors. The PCR was carried out with 60 Vbeta primers and 13 Jbeta primers. Assay used: immunoSEQ multiplex PCR; TCRdb lists only in-frame clones, some missing. The sample includes fewer than 200,000 clones, roughly 87% of them seen just once. Sequencing was carried out using PBMCs. The receptors shown here come from a girl under three years old in good health and CMV-seronegative.

The CDR3 DNA reads TGTGCCAGCAGTTTTTCCGACAGGGGATATAGCACAGATACGCAGTATTTT. It yields the protein CASSFSDRGYSTDTQYF. The chain couples TRBV27 to TRBJ2-3; 8 positions match TRBD1. The J segment lost 0 bases and the V segment lost 3 bases, leaving 8 bases of the junction unmatched. This CDR3 comprises 17 residues. The germline V gene encodes CDR1 MNHEY and CDR2 SMNVEV (reference sequence).

The chain recombines TRBV6-5 with TRBJ2-1; no definite D call. This CDR3 is 15 amino acids long. Germline CDR1 is MNHEY and CDR2 is SVGAGI. Deletions cut 0 bases from V and 9 bases from J, with 15 bases between. CDR3 region: CASSYSGLGSSEQFF. The CDR3 DNA is TGTGCCAGCAGTTACTCGGGTCTAGGCTCGAGTGAGCAGTTCTTC.

The chain has TRBV28 and TRBJ2-7; tentatively, D is TRBD1 (6 bases). The V end was cut by 5 bases, the J end by 4 bases, with 18 bases between. Germline-derived CDR1 and CDR2 are MDHEN and SYDVKM. The CDR3 is made up of 15 amino acids. CDR3 region: CASSLDSSTGYEQYF. The CDR3 DNA is TGTGCCAGCAGTCTGGACTCATCGACAGGTTACGAGCAGTACTTC.

This clone has a handful of counts. The chain carries TRBV6-6 and TRBJ2-2; 7 bases are shared with TRBD1. Trimming removed 0 bases from V and 5 bases from J; junction bases left unmatched: 6. The germline gives CDR1 MNHNY, CDR2 SVGAGI (reference sequence). This CDR3 is 16 amino acids long. In DNA, the CDR3 is TGTGCCAGCAGTTACTCGAGACCACAGGGGACCGGGGAGCTGTTTTTT. This gives the protein CASSYSRPQGTGELFF.

V usage is TRBV2 and J usage is TRBJ2-7; 10 positions agree with TRBD2. After removal of 4 bases from V and 2 bases from J, the junction contained 8 bases not matched to a gene. The CDR3 consists of 16 residues. Germline CDR1 SNHLY, CDR2 FYNNEI. For the CDR3, the DNA is TGTGCCAGCAGTGGGGGGACTAGCGCAATTACCTACGAGCAGTACTTC. Its protein product is CASSGGTSAITYEQYF. The full variable domain, its missing parts supplied by reference TRBV2 and TRBJ2-7, is EPEVTQTPSHQVTQMGQEVILRCVPISNHLYFYWYRQILGQKVEFLVSFYNNEISEKSEIFDDQFSVERPDGSNFTLKIRSTKLEDSAMYFCASSGGTSAITYEQYFGPGTRLTVT.

The chain employs TRBV27 and TRBJ2-7; 7 positions match TRBD2. Per the germline V gene, CDR1 is MNHEY and CDR2 is SMNVEV (reference sequence). The CDR3 totals 15 residues. The ends lost 2 bases at V and 2 bases at J; junction bases unmatched: 6. CDR3 protein: CASSLVPSGAYEQYF. Written as DNA, the CDR3 is TGTGCCAGCAGTTTAGTCCCTAGCGGAGCCTACGAGCAGTACTTC.

The rearrangement joins TRBV27 to TRBJ1-2; 8 bases fit TRBD1. The CDR3 totals 15 residues. Germline CDR1 and CDR2: MNHEY and SMNVEV (reference sequence). Trimming cost V 2 bases and J 0 bases; bases outside gene matches: 2. The CDR3: CASSLRQGTNYGYTF. Written as DNA, the CDR3 is TGTGCCAGCAGTTTAAGACAGGGGACTAACTATGGCTACACCTTC.

This chain uses TRBV5-1 with TRBJ1-1, with 9 bases identical to TRBD1. The germline gives CDR1 SGHRS, CDR2 YFSETQ. Germline trimming cut 4 bases from V and 5 bases from J; bases unmatched to any gene: 9. The CDR3 loop spans 15 amino acids. CDR3 nucleotide sequence: TGCGCCAGCAGCGGAGGGACAGGGAGGAGAACTGAAGCTTTCTTT. Translated, it gives CASSGGTGRRTEAFF.

The chain combines TRBV13 with TRBJ2-7; 7 nucleotides match TRBD2. After removal of 3 bases from V and 3 bases from J, the junction contained 8 bases not matched to a gene. The germline gives CDR1 PRHDT, CDR2 FYEKMQ (reference sequence). The CDR3 runs 15 residues. The CDR3 DNA reads TGTGCCAGCAGCTTTGTGGGAGGGCCCGTCTACGAGCAGTACTTC. This gives the protein CASSFVGGPVYEQYF.

The chain links TRBV27 to TRBJ1-6; no reliable D call. Germline V lookup: CDR1 MNHEY, CDR2 SMNVEV (reference sequence). The CDR3 runs to 14 residues. V lost 5 bases and J lost 12, with 17 bases in between. DNA for the CDR3: TGTGCCAGCAGTATCCTCCCTCAGGTTCGACCCCTCCACTTT. Residues: CASSILPQVRPLHF.

The V call is TRBV12-5, the J call TRBJ2-4; weak D call: TRBD1 (5 bases). Germline CDR1 reads LGHNT; CDR2 reads FRNRAP. The CDR3 consists of 17 residues. V shed 0 bases and J shed 0 bases, with 12 bases lying between them. The DNA for the CDR3 is TGTGCTAGTGGTTTGGTAGGCAGGGTAGGAGCCAAAAACATTCAGTACTTC. It encodes CASGLVGRVGAKNIQYF.

The V and J genes are TRBV5-4 and TRBJ2-1; no reliable D call. The germline V gene has CDR1 SGHNT and CDR2 YYREEE (reference sequence). With 0 bases removed from V and 8 bases from J, the gap between germline ends came to 9 bases. The CDR3 runs 13 residues. The CDR3 DNA follows: TGTGCCAGCAGCTTGGTTTCGTCCGATGAGCAGTTCTTC. It specifies CASSLVSSDEQFF.

This clone appeared a few times. V usage is TRBV5-5 and J usage is TRBJ1-5; no clear D gene. The CDR3 spans 13 residues. V dropped 1 base and J dropped 9 bases, with 11 bases sitting between them. The germline V gene has CDR1 SGHKS and CDR2 YYEKEE (reference sequence). This chain's CDR3 is CASSLSSPGPQHF. The CDR3 DNA reads TGTGCCAGCAGCTTGTCCAGTCCGGGGCCCCAGCATTTT.

The chain has TRBV30 and TRBJ1-2; D gene ambiguous. This CDR3 comprises 15 residues. The V end lost 0 bases, the J end lost 2 bases, and 13 bases lay between the germline ends. Germline CDR1 GTSNPN, CDR2 SVGIG (reference sequence). The CDR3 DNA reads as TGTGCCTGGAGTGTACTGGAAGGAGGGAACTATGGCTACACCTTC. Amino acids: CAWSVLEGGNYGYTF.

This sequence joins TRBV19 and TRBJ1-2; the D is unclear. This CDR3 is 13 amino acids long. V gave up 4 bases and J gave up 4 bases, with 10 bases separating them. Germline CDR1 reads LNHDA; CDR2 reads SQIVND (reference sequence). The CDR3 here is CASSTGVSYGYTF. The CDR3 DNA sequence: TGTGCCAGTAGTACCGGGGTAAGCTATGGCTACACCTTC. The complete variable domain, with remaining parts taken from reference TRBV19 and TRBJ1-2, reads DGGITQSPKYLFRKEGQNVTLSCEQNLNHDAMYWYRQDPGQGLRLIYYSQIVNDFQKGDIAEGYSVSREKKESFPLTVTSAQKNPTAFYLCASSTGVSYGYTFGSGTRLTVV.

The chain employs TRBV4-2 and TRBJ2-7; D may be TRBD2 (6 bases). CDR1 is LGHNA and CDR2 is YNFKEQ in the germline V gene. The CDR3 length is 18 residues. Trimming pared 0 bases from V and 2 bases from J, leaving 20 bases between. For the CDR3, the DNA is TGTGCCAGCAGCCAAGAGGGGACTGGGCGCAAACCAGCCTACGAGCAGTACTTC. Its protein product is CASSQEGTGRKPAYEQYF.

V usage is TRBV7-8 and J usage is TRBJ2-3; 10 positions agree with TRBD2. CDR1 is SGHVS, CDR2 FQNEAQ, per germline. The CDR3 has 14 residues. Germline trimming cut 11 bases from V and 1 base from J; bases unmatched to any gene: 6. The CDR3 protein is CASQRGGGTDTQYF. CDR3 coding DNA: TGTGCCTCCCAGCGGGGGGGCGGCACAGATACGCAGTATTTT.

This sequence joins TRBV25-1 and TRBJ2-7; TRBD2 is a possible D gene (6 bases). Per the germline V gene, CDR1 is MGHDK and CDR2 is SYGVNS. This CDR3 is 14 amino acids long. The V gene lost 3 bases and the J gene lost 0 bases, with 9 bases spanning the gap. The CDR3 reads CASSEDGSSYEQYF. The DNA for the CDR3 is TGTGCCAGCAGTGAGGACGGGAGCTCCTACGAGCAGTACTTC.

The CDR3 sequence is CASSLVPLTSSYEQYF. The CDR3 DNA reads TGTGCCAGCAGCTTAGTCCCCTTGACAAGCTCCTACGAGCAGTACTTC. The rearrangement links TRBV11-2 to TRBJ2-7; no firm D call. Germline assignment: CDR1 SGHAT and CDR2 FQNNGV. The CDR3 loop spans 16 amino acids. Trimming removed 1 base at V and 0 bases at J, with 13 bases between.